These T cell receptor beta chains were read from a single sample in a study of cytomegalovirus exposure and HLA in healthy donors. Produced via immunoSEQ multiplex PCR; TCRdb's table is partial and in-frame only. The sample consists of tens of thousands of clones, around 60% of them appearing once. The sequencing sample was made of PBMCs. These receptors came from a man aged 45-65 years in good health and CMV-seropositive. The CDR3 runs from the conserved cysteine through the conserved F or W. A D gene is named only where the DNA matches it firmly. For some rows the clone size is stated as once, few or many, or as a class when expanded; others skip it.

CDR3aa,CDR3nt,len,d_gene,v_gene,abundance,j_gene
CASRGTEGSPLHF,TGTGCCAGCAGGGGGACAGAGGGATCACCCCTCCACTTT,13,TRBD1,TRBV7-9,-,TRBJ1-6
CASRPQGHYGYTF,TGTGCCAGCAGACCTCAGGGCCACTATGGCTACACCTTC,13,-,TRBV6-5,-,TRBJ1-2
CASSGGPYNSPLHF,TGCGCCAGCAGCGGCGGCCCCTATAATTCACCCCTCCACTTT,14,-,TRBV10-1,-,TRBJ1-6
CASSGRGRYEQYF,TGTGCCAGCAGTGGGAGGGGGCGCTACGAGCAGTACTTC,13,-,TRBV6-1,-,TRBJ2-7
CASSSGLAGGHSYNEQFF,TGTGCCAGCAGCTCCGGACTAGCGGGGGGCCACTCCTACAATGAGCAGTTCTTC,18,TRBD2,TRBV5-6,-,TRBJ2-1
CAWSVVATQGAFF,TGTGCCTGGAGTGTAGTGGCGACCCAGGGGGCTTTCTTT,13,-,TRBV30,few,TRBJ1-1
CAVRDQGSNQPQHF,TGTGCCGTGCGAGATCAGGGTAGCAATCAGCCCCAGCATTTT,14,-,TRBV6-6,medium-sized,TRBJ1-5
CASSLDRGQFETQYF,TGTGCCAGCAGCTTGGACAGGGGGCAGTTTGAGACCCAGTACTTC,15,TRBD1,TRBV5-4,-,TRBJ2-5
CSVESRGRGRYGYTF,TGCAGCGTTGAGAGTCGGGGCAGGGGGCGTTATGGCTACACCTTC,15,TRBD1,TRBV29-1,-,TRBJ1-2
CASSPGQVNTEAFF,TGTGCCAGCAGCCCTGGACAGGTGAACACTGAAGCTTTCTTT,14,TRBD1,TRBV7-2,few,TRBJ1-1
CASSQLPGTRDNEQFF,TGCGCCAGCAGCCAATTACCCGGGACTAGGGATAATGAGCAGTTCTTC,16,TRBD2,TRBV4-1,medium-sized,TRBJ2-1
CSARTVLFAEQYF,TGCAGCGCTCGGACAGTACTTTTCGCCGAGCAGTACTTC,13,-,TRBV29-1,-,TRBJ2-7
CASSLGLGLAGGETQYF,TGTGCCAGCAGCTTGGGATTGGGACTAGCGGGGGGAGAGACCCAGTACTTC,17,TRBD2,TRBV5-4,-,TRBJ2-5
CASSFLRGSYEQYF,TGTGCCAGCAGTTTCTTAAGAGGGAGCTACGAGCAGTACTTC,14,-,TRBV28,-,TRBJ2-7
CSVTTSGSSTDTQYF,TGCAGCGTGACCACTAGCGGGAGTAGCACAGATACGCAGTATTTT,15,TRBD2,TRBV29-1,-,TRBJ2-3
CASSQEESGRYYEQYF,TGCGCCAGCAGCCAAGAGGAGAGCGGCCGGTACTACGAGCAGTACTTC,16,-,TRBV4-1,once,TRBJ2-7
CASSFSGTAKETQYF,TGTGCCAGCAGTTTTAGTGGGACAGCCAAAGAGACCCAGTACTTC,15,TRBD1,TRBV28,-,TRBJ2-5
CARPLDRGQETQYF,TGTGCCAGACCGCTGGACAGGGGGCAAGAGACCCAGTACTTC,14,-,TRBV21-1,-,TRBJ2-5
CAWRNLAGEEQYF,TGTGCCTGGAGGAATCTAGCGGGAGAAGAGCAGTACTTC,13,TRBD2,TRBV30,-,TRBJ2-7
CASSSVQGGYEQYF,TGTGCCAGCAGCTCAGTTCAGGGAGGGTACGAGCAGTACTTC,14,TRBD2,TRBV7-6,once,TRBJ2-7
CSVEGTSGIKSYNEQFF,TGCAGCGTTGAGGGGACTAGCGGGATAAAATCCTACAATGAGCAGTTCTTC,17,TRBD2,TRBV29-1,-,TRBJ2-1
CAWRATGGAEQYF,TGTGCCTGGAGGGCTACAGGGGGAGCCGAGCAGTACTTC,13,TRBD1,TRBV30,-,TRBJ2-7
CASSRGGDNEQYF,TGTGCCAGCTCTCGGGGGGGAGACAACGAGCAGTACTTC,13,TRBD2,TRBV18,few,TRBJ2-7
CASGRQGRSEQFF,TGTGCCAGCGGACGACAGGGTAGAAGCGAGCAGTTCTTC,13,TRBD1,TRBV5-6,-,TRBJ2-1
CASSPLFRQETQYF,TGTGCCAGCAGCCCCTTATTCCGCCAAGAGACCCAGTACTTC,14,-,TRBV6-1,-,TRBJ2-5